One and the same sample provided the 16 T cell receptor beta chains below, sequenced in a study of T cells expressing NK-cell markers (dated by TCRdb to 2020 to 2022). The receptor library was made with 5' RACE. The sample was run on an Illumina HiSeq 2000. With the reads reprocessed by TCRdb, a single entry stands for each CDR3 protein sequence and no DNA is reported. This sample's table carries about 260,000 distinct CDR3 sequences. Clones ranked in the top ten supply around 4.3% of the sample. Input material: blood T cells: a sorted CD56 or NKG2C T cell subset, CD4+ or CD8+ T cells, or bulk PBMC T cells (not recorded which). The receptors derive from a woman between 18 and 69 years old in good health.

V is TRBV7-2 and J is TRBJ2-3; absent DNA, TCRdb's TRBD2 call cannot be checked. The CDR3 contains 14 residues. Germline-derived CDR1 and CDR2 are SGHTA and FQGNSA. The CDR3 loop reads CATLAGVITDTQYF.

V usage is TRBV18 and J usage is TRBJ2-1. Germline V gene sequence: CDR1 KGHSH, CDR2 LQKENI. The CDR3 loop spans 14 amino acids. The CDR3 loop is CAGAQGNSYNEQFF.

This rearrangement joins TRBV18 to TRBJ2-5; TCRdb selects TRBD1, and the lack of DNA leaves this call unchecked. CDR1 is KGHSH, CDR2 LQKENI, per germline. This CDR3 has 15 residues. The CDR3 loop is CASPRQTGAQETQYF.

The chain combines TRBV7-2 with TRBJ1-1; the D call of TRBD1 rests on TCRdb alone, since no DNA is present to check it. CDR3 length: 13 amino acids. Germline lookup yields CDR1 SGHTA and CDR2 FQGNSA. CDR3 protein: CASSGEGGTEAFF.

This chain connects TRBV20-1 to TRBJ2-5; TCRdb proposes TRBD1, but this gene call is untestable without DNA. Germline loops: CDR1 DFQATT, CDR2 SNEGSKA (reference sequence). The CDR3 covers 13 residues. CDR3 residues: CSASIGTGETQYF.

The rearrangement uses TRBV20-1 and TRBJ2-5; TCRdb's assignment of TRBD2 cannot be checked, as there is no DNA. The CDR3 covers 15 residues. Germline assignment: CDR1 DFQATT and CDR2 SNEGSKA (reference sequence). The CDR3: CSARDQPSGRETQYF.

The V call is TRBV5-1, the J call TRBJ2-1; there is no DNA to check the TCRdb D call of TRBD1. Germline V gene data show CDR1 as SGHRS and CDR2 as YFSETQ. The CDR3 is made up of 18 amino acids. Here the CDR3 reads CASSLAVDRWSSYNEQFF. The full variable domain, completed using reference TRBV5-1 and TRBJ2-1, is KAGVTQTPRYLIKTRGQQVTLSCSPISGHRSVSWYQQTPGQGLQFLFEYFSETQRNKGNFPGRFSGRQFSNSRSEMNVSTLELGDSALYLCASSLAVDRWSSYNEQFFGPGTRLTVL.

The gene calls are TRBV11-2 and TRBJ1-2; TCRdb calls TRBD1, which cannot be checked without DNA. The CDR3 runs 15 residues. The V gene's germline CDR1 is SGHAT and CDR2 FQNNGV. The CDR3 here is CASSLSGGALSGYTF.

This chain joins TRBV6-5 and TRBJ2-1; absent DNA, TCRdb's TRBD2 call cannot be checked. Germline lookup yields CDR1 MNHEY and CDR2 SVGAGI. The CDR3 loop spans 17 amino acids. CDR3 sequence: CASSYSPSGGVGGEQFF.

This chain uses TRBV5-4 with TRBJ2-7. This CDR3 has 13 amino acids. Looked up from germline, CDR1 is SGHNT and CDR2 is YYREEE (reference sequence). CDR3 region: CASSRGQPYEQYF.

The chain links TRBV18 to TRBJ1-1; TCRdb names TRBD1, which stays unverified in the absence of DNA. This CDR3 is 14 amino acids long. Germline CDR1 KGHSH, CDR2 LQKENI. This CDR3 reads CASSPGTGHTEAFF.

This rearrangement joins TRBV7-3 to TRBJ2-2; as DNA is missing, the TRBD1 call by TCRdb cannot be tested. CDR1 and CDR2 from the germline V gene are SGHTA and FQGTGA. This CDR3 region has 15 residues. The CDR3 sequence is CASSPLGQNTGELFF.

The chain employs TRBV7-2 and TRBJ2-3; absent DNA, TCRdb's TRBD1 call cannot be checked. CDR3 length equals 13 residues. Germline CDR1 is SGHTA and CDR2 is FQGNSA. Here the CDR3 reads CASRGQILGTQYF.

This chain uses TRBV2 with TRBJ2-3. This CDR3 comprises 15 residues. Germline V gene sequence: CDR1 SNHLY, CDR2 FYNNEI. The CDR3 loop reads CASRPRRASTDTQYF.

This chain connects TRBV20-1 to TRBJ2-5. This CDR3 is built from 11 residues. Germline loops: CDR1 DFQATT, CDR2 SNEGSKA (reference sequence). CDR3 region: CSARERETQYF.

The V and J genes are TRBV12-3 or TRBV12-4 and TRBJ2-3; there is no DNA to check the TCRdb D call of TRBD1. This CDR3 comprises 15 residues. CDR3: CASSFRGGPGDTQYF.